Shown below are 12 T cell receptor beta chains from a single sample sequenced in a study of T cells in Graves' hyperthyroidism and ophthalmopathy. RNA transcripts gave rise to amplified TCR beta CDR3 regions. TCR CDR3 underwent first-round RT-PCR with the HTBI primer set. TCRdb redid the calling of the multiplex PCR reads with MiXCR, one entry per CDR3 protein. This sample carries around 530,000 distinct CDR3 sequences, roughly 15% of them seen once, and the ten largest clones take approximately 18%. The sample consisted of blood. The receptor source for this set is a woman aged 18-29 years with Graves' ophthalmopathy.

The sample holds a few counts of this clonotype. The chain joins TRBV4-1 to TRBJ2-7, with 7 bases that match TRBD1. The V gene end was trimmed by 3 bases and the J gene end by 3 bases; junction bases not matched to a gene: 5. Per germline, CDR1 MGHRA and CDR2 YSYEKL. The CDR3 has 14 residues. CDR3 DNA: TGCGCCAGCAGCCAGGTCCGGGACAGCTACGAGCAGTACTTC. This translates into CASSQVRDSYEQYF.

This clonotype has a count of ten or more. The V call is TRBV7-3, the J call TRBJ2-1, with 8 positions matching TRBD2. The length of the CDR3 is 16 residues. Trimming cost V 5 bases and J 7 bases; bases outside gene matches: 13. Per germline, CDR1 SGHTA and CDR2 FQGTGA. The CDR3, as DNA: TGTGCCAGCAGCCCCGGGGACGGGGGGGCTGTAAATGAGCAGTTCTTC. Protein product: CASSPGDGGAVNEQFF.

The rearrangement uses TRBV20-1 and TRBJ1-6; no clear D gene. Germline V gene lookup returns CDR1 DFQATT and CDR2 SNEGSKA (reference sequence). The length of the CDR3 is 17 residues. The germline V and J ends were trimmed by 3 bases and 0 bases, with 15 bases remaining between them. For the CDR3, the DNA is TGCAGTGCTAGGGAGGTACAGCGAAGCTCCTATAATTCACCCCTCCACTTT. It translates to CSAREVQRSSYNSPLHF.

At least ten counts were recorded for this clonotype. V usage is TRBV30 and J usage is TRBJ1-1; D gene ambiguous. Germline V gene sequence: CDR1 GTSNPN, CDR2 SVGIG (reference sequence). This CDR3 is built from 14 residues. The V end lost 8 bases, the J end lost 0 bases, and 16 bases lay between the germline ends. The CDR3 sequence is CAHKTQAMNTEAFF. DNA of the CDR3: TGTGCCCACAAAACTCAGGCCATGAACACTGAAGCTTTCTTT.

This clonotype was detected many times. Written as DNA, the CDR3 is TGCGCCAGCAGCTTGGCAGGGTGGGACACTGAAGCTTTCTTT. This gives the protein CASSLAGWDTEAFF. The rearrangement joins TRBV5-1 to TRBJ1-1; a weak D match, TRBD1 (5 bases). CDR1 and CDR2 (germline): SGHRS, YFSETQ. The V and J ends lost 0 bases and 3 bases respectively, with 9 bases between them. The CDR3 is 14 amino acids.

The chain recombines TRBV7-9 with TRBJ1-1; 7 positions match TRBD1. With V trimmed by 5 bases and J by 0 bases, 9 bases remained unmatched. This CDR3 spans 16 amino acids. Per the germline V gene, CDR1 is SEHNR and CDR2 is FQNEAQ (reference sequence). The chain's CDR3 is CASSEPPGTVNTEAFF. CDR3 coding DNA: TGTGCCAGCAGCGAGCCTCCCGGGACAGTGAACACTGAAGCTTTCTTT. Looking up the rest from reference TRBV7-9 and TRBJ1-1 gives the full variable domain: DTGVSQNPRHKITKRGQNVTFRCDPISEHNRLYWYRQTLGQGPEFLTYFQNEAQLEKSRLLSDRFSAERPKGSFSTLEIQRTEQGDSAMYLCASSEPPGTVNTEAFFGQGTRLTVV.

Remarks on this clonotype: A read error may be the cause here, since a much bigger clone is one base away. The chain couples TRBV13 to TRBJ2-1; TRBD2 matches at 13 bases. Germline CDR1 PRHDT, CDR2 FYEKMQ (reference sequence). This CDR3 is 17 amino acids long. The CDR3 loop reads CDSSPAGTSGNYNEQFF. The CDR3 nucleotides read TGTGACAGCAGCCCTGCGGGGACTAGCGGGAACTACAATGAGCAGTTCTTC.

This clonotype has ten or more counts. The chain is built from TRBV10-3 and TRBJ2-2, with D possibly matching TRBD2 (5 bases). The germline CDR1 and CDR2 sequences are ENHRY and SYGVKD. Trimming took off 8 bases at V and 2 bases at J, with 12 bases between the two ends. The CDR3 loop spans 14 amino acids. The DNA for the CDR3 is TGTGCCATCCGAGAGGGAGCAAACACCGGGGAGCTGTTTTTT. Amino acid sequence: CAIREGANTGELFF.

This clonotype appeared a few times. The chain joins TRBV15 to TRBJ2-5; TRBD2 aligns across 13 bases. CDR3 size: 17 residues. The germline V gene encodes CDR1 LNHNV and CDR2 YYDKDF (reference sequence). J lost 4 bases, V lost 3 bases, and 8 bases had no gene match. CDR3 amino acids: CATSSRTSGGSPETQYF. As DNA, the CDR3 is TGTGCCACCAGCAGCCGGACTAGCGGGGGCTCCCCAGAGACCCAGTACTTC.

This clonotype was counted ten times or more. The rearrangement links TRBV29-1 to TRBJ2-7; no firm D call. This CDR3 is 13 amino acids long. Trimming removed 3 bases at V and 5 bases at J, with 14 bases between. The germline CDR1 and CDR2 sequences are SQVTM and ANQGSEA. The DNA of the CDR3 is TGCAGCGTTGACTTTCCGGGCCGGGACGAGCAGTACTTC. This translates into CSVDFPGRDEQYF.

This clonotype was seen at least ten times. The chain is built from TRBV7-8 and TRBJ2-1, with D possibly matching TRBD2 (5 bases). Trimming pared 3 bases from V and 6 bases from J, leaving 18 bases between. The CDR3 has 16 amino acids. The germline CDR1 and CDR2 sequences are SGHVS and FQNEAQ. Here the CDR3 DNA reads TGTGCCAGCAGCTTGTTGAAGACTATTAGTCCCAATGAGCAGTTCTTC. Amino acid sequence: CASSLLKTISPNEQFF.

This clonotype was counted at least ten times. V and J are TRBV20-1 and TRBJ1-5; D is perhaps TRBD1 (6 bases). Germline lookup yields CDR1 DFQATT and CDR2 SNEGSKA (reference sequence). Trimming took off 5 bases at V and 0 bases at J, with 11 bases between the two ends. The length of the CDR3 is 14 residues. This CDR3 reads CSAPQGDSNQPQHF. Written as DNA, the CDR3 is TGCAGTGCTCCACAGGGAGATAGCAATCAGCCCCAGCATTTT.